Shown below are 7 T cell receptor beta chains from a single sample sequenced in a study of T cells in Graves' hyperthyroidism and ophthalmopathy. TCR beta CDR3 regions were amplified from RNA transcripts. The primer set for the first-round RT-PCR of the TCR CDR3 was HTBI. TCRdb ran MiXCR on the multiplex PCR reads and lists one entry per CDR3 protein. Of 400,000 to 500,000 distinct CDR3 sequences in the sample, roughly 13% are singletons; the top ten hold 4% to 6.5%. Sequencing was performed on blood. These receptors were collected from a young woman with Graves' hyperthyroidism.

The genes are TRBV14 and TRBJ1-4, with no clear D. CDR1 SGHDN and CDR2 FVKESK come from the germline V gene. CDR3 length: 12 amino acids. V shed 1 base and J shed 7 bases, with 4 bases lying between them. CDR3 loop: CASSQVREKLFF. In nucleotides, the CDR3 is TGTGCCAGCAGCCAAGTTCGTGAAAAACTGTTTTTT.

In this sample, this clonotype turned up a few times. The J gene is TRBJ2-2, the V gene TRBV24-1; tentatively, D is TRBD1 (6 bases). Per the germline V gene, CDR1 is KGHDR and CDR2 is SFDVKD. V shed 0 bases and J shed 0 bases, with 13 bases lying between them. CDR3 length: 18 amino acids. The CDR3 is CATSDLPSPGANTGELFF. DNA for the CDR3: TGTGCCACCAGTGATTTGCCTAGTCCAGGGGCGAACACCGGGGAGCTGTTTTTT.

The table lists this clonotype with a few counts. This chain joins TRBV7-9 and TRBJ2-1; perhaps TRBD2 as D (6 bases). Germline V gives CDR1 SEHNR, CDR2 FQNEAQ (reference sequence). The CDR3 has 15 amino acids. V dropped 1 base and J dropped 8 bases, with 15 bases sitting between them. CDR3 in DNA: TGTGCCAGCAGCTTAGAGGGTCGGGGGAGTGATGAGCAGTTCTTC. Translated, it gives CASSLEGRGSDEQFF.

The CDR3 sequence: CASSSPTLPLNNEKLFF. CDR3 nucleotides: TGTGCCAGCAGTTCACCCACCCTTCCCCTGAATAATGAAAAACTGTTTTTT. The chain uses TRBV28 and TRBJ1-4; D is ambiguous. Germline V lookup: CDR1 MDHEN, CDR2 SYDVKM. The CDR3 spans 17 residues. V was pared by 4 bases and J by 4 bases, with 19 bases between.

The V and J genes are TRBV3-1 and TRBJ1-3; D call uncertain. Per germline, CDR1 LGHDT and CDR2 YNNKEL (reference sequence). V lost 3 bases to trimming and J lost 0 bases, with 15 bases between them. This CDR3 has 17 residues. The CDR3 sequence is CASSHLTGLASGNTIYF. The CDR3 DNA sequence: TGTGCCAGCAGCCACTTGACCGGACTGGCCTCTGGAAACACCATATATTTT.

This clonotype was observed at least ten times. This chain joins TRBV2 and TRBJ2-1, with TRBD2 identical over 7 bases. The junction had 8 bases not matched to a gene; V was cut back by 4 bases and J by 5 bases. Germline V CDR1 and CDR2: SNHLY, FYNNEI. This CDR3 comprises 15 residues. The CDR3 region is CASSGRRLADNEQFF. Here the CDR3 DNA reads TGTGCCAGCAGTGGCCGAAGACTAGCCGACAATGAGCAGTTCTTC. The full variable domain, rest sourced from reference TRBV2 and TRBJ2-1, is EPEVTQTPSHQVTQMGQEVILRCVPISNHLYFYWYRQILGQKVEFLVSFYNNEISEKSEIFDDQFSVERPDGSNFTLKIRSTKLEDSAMYFCASSGRRLADNEQFFGPGTRLTVL.

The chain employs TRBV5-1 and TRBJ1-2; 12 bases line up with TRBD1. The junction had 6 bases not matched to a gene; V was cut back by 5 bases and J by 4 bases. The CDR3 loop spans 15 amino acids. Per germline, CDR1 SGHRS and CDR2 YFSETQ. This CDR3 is CASRPGTGGIYGYTF. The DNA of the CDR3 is TGCGCCAGCAGACCGGGGACAGGGGGCATCTATGGCTACACCTTC.